This T cell receptor beta chain was profiled in a study of human T cells and chemical hapten exposure. The study, taken as a whole, reports: Controls had significantly fewer large CDR3 similarity clusters than were formed by expanded TCRs. TCRs at a frequency above 1 in 1000 stayed unchanged with DPC sensitization.

Time point defined: patch test 1, 2 weeks after DPC sensitization. Sample treatment: therapeutic diphenylcyclopropenone sensitization with weekly scalp DPC. This clonotype was counted at least ten times. Its antigen is currently unknown. TCRdb re-derived calls from the RACE reads in MiXCR, one entry per CDR3 protein. Counted here are 300,000 to 450,000 distinct CDR3 sequences, roughly 4.8% occurring once; the ten biggest clones make up about 2.2%. Germline V gene data show CDR1 as DFQATT and CDR2 as SNEGSKA (reference sequence). V shed 1 base and J shed 1 base, with 11 bases lying between them. The CDR3 is made up of 15 amino acids.

The chain has TRBV20-1 and TRBJ1-5; tentative D call: TRBD1 (6 bases). This receptor was identified in a woman in her 50s with alopecia areata. Some clones in this sample may be carry-over from other donors' samples. The material sequenced was whole blood, taken in connection with sensitization to the hapten diphenylcyclopropenone (DPC). The CDR3 coding sequence is TGCAGTGCTAGAGCGGGGGCGCGGAGCAATCAGCCCCAGCATTTT. Protein product: CSARAGARSNQPQHF.